This entry lists 9 T cell receptor beta chains sequenced from one sample in a study of T cells in Graves' hyperthyroidism and ophthalmopathy. Amplified TCR beta CDR3 regions came from RNA transcripts. The HTBI primer set served for first-round RT-PCR of the TCR CDR3. From the multiplex PCR reads, TCRdb called clonotypes with MiXCR, one entry per CDR3 protein. The table includes about 600,000 distinct CDR3 sequences, more than 13% detected once. The sample comprised blood. Receptors originate from a woman aged 18-35 years with Graves' ophthalmopathy.

In its sample, this clonotype was seen many times. The rearrangement uses TRBV7-8 and TRBJ1-2; tentative D call: TRBD1 (5 bases). CDR3 length: 15 residues. Germline CDR1 is SGHVS and CDR2 is FQNEAQ. The ends were cut back, 5 bases at V and 4 bases at J, with 17 bases in the middle. In DNA, the CDR3 is TGTGCCAGCAGCCCGAGTGGGGGTTGGATCTATGGCTACACCTTC. Amino acids: CASSPSGGWIYGYTF. The whole variable domain, filled in from reference TRBV7-8 and TRBJ1-2, reads GAGVSQSPRYKVAKRGQDVALRCDPISGHVSLFWYQQALGQGPEFLTYFQNEAQLDKSGLPSDRFFAERPEGSVSTLKIQRTQQEDSAVYLCASSPSGGWIYGYTFGSGTRLTVV.

This clonotype came up many times. The J gene is TRBJ2-7, the V gene TRBV9; D is perhaps TRBD1 (6 bases). This CDR3 contains 14 residues. The V and J ends lost 0 bases and 3 bases respectively, with 10 bases between them. CDR1 and CDR2 from the germline V gene are SGDLS and YYNGEE. The CDR3 loop reads CASSVGQGGYEQYF. In nucleotides, the CDR3 is TGTGCCAGCAGCGTAGGGCAAGGGGGCTACGAGCAGTACTTC.

This clonotype was recorded many times. The chain joins TRBV11-3 to TRBJ1-6; D is unresolved. V was clipped by 4 bases and J by 0 bases, with 7 bases between them. The CDR3 is 15 residues long. The germline V gene has CDR1 SGHNT and CDR2 YENEEA. The CDR3 DNA reads TGTGCCAGCAGCTCCTTTTCCTCCTATAATTCACCCCTCCACTTT. It is translated as CASSSFSSYNSPLHF.

This clonotype was counted ten times or more. This chain connects TRBV27 to TRBJ2-1, with 8 positions matching TRBD1. V lost 8 bases, J lost 1 base, and 4 bases stayed unmatched. CDR1 and CDR2 (germline): MNHEY, SMNVEV (reference sequence). The CDR3 loop spans 14 amino acids. CDR3 protein: CASRDRKSYNEQFF. The CDR3 DNA reads TGTGCCAGCCGGGACAGGAAATCCTACAATGAGCAGTTCTTC.

The J gene is TRBJ2-2, the V gene TRBV20-1, with D maybe TRBD1 (6 bases). The V gene's germline CDR1 is DFQATT and CDR2 SNEGSKA (reference sequence). The CDR3 is made up of 14 amino acids. Trimming shortened V by 6 bases and J by 3 bases, and 14 bases separated the two germline ends. CDR3 nucleotide sequence: TGCAGTGCCCCGAACAGGGCGCACACCGGGGAGCTGTTTTTT. As protein: CSAPNRAHTGELFF.

This clonotype was picked up many times. J is TRBJ2-5 and V is TRBV24-1; the match to TRBD1 covers 7 bases. The V and J ends lost 1 base and 5 bases, in that order; junction bases with no gene match: 6. The CDR3 consists of 15 residues. Germline V CDR1 and CDR2: KGHDR, SFDVKD. The CDR3 spells CATSDFDRVSETQYF. The CDR3, as DNA: TGTGCCACCAGTGATTTCGACAGGGTATCGGAGACCCAGTACTTC.

This clonotype showed up just a few times. The V gene is TRBV18, the J gene TRBJ2-1; D perhaps matches TRBD1 (8 bases). The germline gives CDR1 KGHSH, CDR2 LQKENI. V was clipped by 6 bases and J by 2 bases, with 17 bases between them. This CDR3 comprises 16 residues. For the CDR3, the DNA is TGTGCCAGCTCGCCCAAACAGGGGGGGGCCTACAATGAGCAGTTCTTC. As protein: CASSPKQGGAYNEQFF.

Of note for this clonotype: This may be a read error: a much more frequent sequence differs by one nucleotide. The chain carries TRBV24-1 and TRBJ2-2; TRBD1 matches at 9 bases. Per the germline V gene, CDR1 is KGHDR and CDR2 is SFDVKD. The CDR3 is made up of 16 amino acids. The CDR3 bases are TGTGCCACCAGTGACTTACAGGGGGCGGCCACCGGGGAGCTGCTTTTT. Protein product: CATSDLQGAATGELLF.

The chain links TRBV19 to TRBJ2-1; no clear D gene. V lost 5 bases to trimming and J lost 4 bases, with 21 bases between them. The CDR3 loop spans 17 amino acids. Germline V gene data show CDR1 as LNHDA and CDR2 as SQIVND (reference sequence). This chain's CDR3 is CASSELRNLGSYNEQFF. The CDR3 nucleotides read TGTGCCAGTAGTGAATTGAGGAACTTGGGCTCGTACAATGAGCAGTTCTTC.